The TCR beta chain under discussion was sequenced for a study of blood T cell repertoires in COVID-19. The data were produced by immunoSEQ multiplex PCR, yet TCRdb's version contains in-frame clones alone and is incomplete. The profile shows 540,000 or so clones, less than 90% of them singletons. The length of the CDR3 is 15 residues. V was trimmed by 7 bases and J by 1 base, leaving 17 bases between them. Germline-derived CDR1 and CDR2 are SGHDT and YYEEEE. The chain is built from TRBV5-6 and TRBJ2-5, with D possibly TRBD1 on 6 matching bases. Sequencing was done on a sample of peripheral blood. This clonotype was obtained from a woman aged 45 to 65 with COVID-19, enrolled during active disease. CDR3 sequence (DNA): TGTGCCAGCGCTGAGACCGGGACACTCCAAGAGACCCAGTACTTC. This sequence encodes CASAETGTLQETQYF.